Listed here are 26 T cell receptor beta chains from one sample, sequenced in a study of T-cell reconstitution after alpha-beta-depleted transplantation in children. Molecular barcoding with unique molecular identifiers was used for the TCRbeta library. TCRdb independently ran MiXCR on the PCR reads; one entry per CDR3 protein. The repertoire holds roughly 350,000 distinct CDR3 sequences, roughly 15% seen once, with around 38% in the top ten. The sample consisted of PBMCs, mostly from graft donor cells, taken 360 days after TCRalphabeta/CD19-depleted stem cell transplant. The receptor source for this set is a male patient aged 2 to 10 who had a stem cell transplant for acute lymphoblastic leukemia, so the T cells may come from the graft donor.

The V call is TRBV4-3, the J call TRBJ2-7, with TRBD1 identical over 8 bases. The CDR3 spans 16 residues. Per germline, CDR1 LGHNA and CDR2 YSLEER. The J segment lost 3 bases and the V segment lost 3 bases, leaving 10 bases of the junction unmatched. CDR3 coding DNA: TGCGCCAGCAGCCACGGTTACCGCGGACAGGGCTACGAGCAGTACTTC. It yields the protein CASSHGYRGQGYEQYF.

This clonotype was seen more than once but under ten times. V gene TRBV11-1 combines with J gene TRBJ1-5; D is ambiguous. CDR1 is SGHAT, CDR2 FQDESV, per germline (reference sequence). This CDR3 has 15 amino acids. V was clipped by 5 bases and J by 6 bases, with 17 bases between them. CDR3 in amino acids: CASSPVGESGQPQHF. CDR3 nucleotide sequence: TGTGCCAGCAGCCCTGTCGGGGAATCGGGTCAGCCCCAGCATTTT.

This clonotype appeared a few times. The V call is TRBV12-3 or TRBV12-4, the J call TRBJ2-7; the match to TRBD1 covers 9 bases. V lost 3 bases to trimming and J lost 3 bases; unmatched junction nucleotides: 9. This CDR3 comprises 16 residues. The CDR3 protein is CASSFRVKGQGYEQYF. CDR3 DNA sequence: TGTGCCAGCAGTTTTCGGGTCAAGGGACAGGGCTACGAGCAGTACTTC.

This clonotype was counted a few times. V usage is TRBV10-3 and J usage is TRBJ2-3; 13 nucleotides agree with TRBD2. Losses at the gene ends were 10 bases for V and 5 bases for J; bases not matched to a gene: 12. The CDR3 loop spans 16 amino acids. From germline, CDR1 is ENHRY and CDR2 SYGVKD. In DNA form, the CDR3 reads TGTGCCACCTCCACCGGGACTAGCGGGATGGAAGATACGCAGTATTTT. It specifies CATSTGTSGMEDTQYF.

In nucleotides, the CDR3 is TGTGCCAGCACCTTTGGGGGAGGGCCAGGAGATACGCAGTATTTT. Amino acids: CASTFGGGPGDTQYF. The J gene is TRBJ2-3, the V gene TRBV6-2 or TRBV6-3, with TRBD2 matching over 7 bases. After removal of 7 bases from V and 5 bases from J, the junction contained 12 bases not matched to a gene. The CDR3 has 15 residues. Looked up from germline, CDR1 is MNHEY and CDR2 is SVGEGT.

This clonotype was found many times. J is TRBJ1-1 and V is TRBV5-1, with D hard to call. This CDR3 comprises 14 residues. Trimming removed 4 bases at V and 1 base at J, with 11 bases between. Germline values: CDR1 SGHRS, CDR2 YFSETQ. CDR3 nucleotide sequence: TGCGCCAGCAGCCTTCTCGGTGGGAACACTGAAGCTTTCTTT. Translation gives CASSLLGGNTEAFF. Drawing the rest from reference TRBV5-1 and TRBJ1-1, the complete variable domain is KAGVTQTPRYLIKTRGQQVTLSCSPISGHRSVSWYQQTPGQGLQFLFEYFSETQRNKGNFPGRFSGRQFSNSRSEMNVSTLELGDSALYLCASSLLGGNTEAFFGQGTRLTVV.

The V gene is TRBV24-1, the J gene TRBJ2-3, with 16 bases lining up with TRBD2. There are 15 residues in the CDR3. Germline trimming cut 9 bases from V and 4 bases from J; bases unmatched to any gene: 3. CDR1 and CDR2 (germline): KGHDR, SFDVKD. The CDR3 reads CATGTSGRGADTQYF. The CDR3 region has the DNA TGTGCCACCGGGACTAGCGGGAGGGGCGCAGATACGCAGTATTTT.

The CDR3 sequence is CASTPGTFSYNEQFF. CDR3 nucleotide sequence: TGTGCCAGTACTCCGGGGACCTTCTCCTACAATGAGCAGTTCTTC. This chain connects TRBV19 to TRBJ2-1, with D possibly called TRBD1 or TRBD2 (5 bases each). The CDR3 contains 15 residues. Germline CDR1 is LNHDA and CDR2 is SQIVND (reference sequence). Trimming took 7 bases from V and 0 from J, leaving 13 bases between them. Complete variable domain (other parts from reference TRBV19 and TRBJ2-1): DGGITQSPKYLFRKEGQNVTLSCEQNLNHDAMYWYRQDPGQGLRLIYYSQIVNDFQKGDIAEGYSVSREKKESFPLTVTSAQKNPTAFYLCASTPGTFSYNEQFFGPGTRLTVL.

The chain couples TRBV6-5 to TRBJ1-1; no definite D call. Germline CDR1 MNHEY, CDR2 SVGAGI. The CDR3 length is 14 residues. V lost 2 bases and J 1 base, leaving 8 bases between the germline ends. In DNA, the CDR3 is TGTGCCAGCAGTTACGAGGCGGGGAACACTGAAGCTTTCTTT. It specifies CASSYEAGNTEAFF.

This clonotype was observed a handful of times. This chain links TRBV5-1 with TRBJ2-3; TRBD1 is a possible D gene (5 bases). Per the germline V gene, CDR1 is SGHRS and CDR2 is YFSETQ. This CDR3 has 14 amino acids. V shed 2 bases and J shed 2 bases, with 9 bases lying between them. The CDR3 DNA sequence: TGCGCCAGCAGCTTAATCAGGGTCACAGATACGCAGTATTTT. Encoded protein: CASSLIRVTDTQYF.

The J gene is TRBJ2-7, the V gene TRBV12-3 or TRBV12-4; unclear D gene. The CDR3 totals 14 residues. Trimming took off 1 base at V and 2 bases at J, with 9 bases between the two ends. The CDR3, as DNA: TGTGCCAGCAGTTTAGTTGGGGATCCCTACGAGCAGTACTTC. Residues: CASSLVGDPYEQYF.

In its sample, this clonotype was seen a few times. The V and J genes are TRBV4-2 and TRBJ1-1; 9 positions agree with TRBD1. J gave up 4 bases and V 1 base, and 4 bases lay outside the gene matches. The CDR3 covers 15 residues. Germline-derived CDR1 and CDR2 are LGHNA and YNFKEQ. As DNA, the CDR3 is TGTGCCAGCAGCCAAGCCGGGACAGGGACCACTGAAGCTTTCTTT. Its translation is CASSQAGTGTTEAFF.

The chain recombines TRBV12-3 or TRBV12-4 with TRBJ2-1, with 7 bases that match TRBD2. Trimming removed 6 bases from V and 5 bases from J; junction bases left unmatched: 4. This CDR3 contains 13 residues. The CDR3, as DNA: TGTGCCAGCAGGGCCGGGAGGAACAATGAGCAGTTCTTC. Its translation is CASRAGRNNEQFF.

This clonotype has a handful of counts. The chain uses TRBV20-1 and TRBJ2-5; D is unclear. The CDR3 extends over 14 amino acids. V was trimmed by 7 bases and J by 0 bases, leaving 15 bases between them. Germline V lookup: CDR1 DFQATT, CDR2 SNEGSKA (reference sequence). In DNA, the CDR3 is TGCAGTGTCCACCCCTCCGGGTACCAAGAGACCCAGTACTTC. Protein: CSVHPSGYQETQYF.

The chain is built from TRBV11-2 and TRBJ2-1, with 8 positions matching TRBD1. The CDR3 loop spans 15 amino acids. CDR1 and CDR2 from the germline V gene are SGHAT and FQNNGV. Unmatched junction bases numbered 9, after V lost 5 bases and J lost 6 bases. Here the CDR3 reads CASSRGQGGGNEQFF. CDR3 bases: TGTGCCAGCAGCCGAGGACAGGGAGGCGGCAATGAGCAGTTCTTC.

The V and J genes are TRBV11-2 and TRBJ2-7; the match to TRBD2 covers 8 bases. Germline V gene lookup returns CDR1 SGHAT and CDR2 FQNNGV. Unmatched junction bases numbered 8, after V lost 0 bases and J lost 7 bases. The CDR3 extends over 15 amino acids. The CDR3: CASSLENGRAREQYF. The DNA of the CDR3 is TGTGCCAGCAGCTTAGAAAACGGGAGGGCGCGGGAGCAGTACTTC. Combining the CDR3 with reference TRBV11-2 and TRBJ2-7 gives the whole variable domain EAGVAQSPRYKIIEKRQSVAFWCNPISGHATLYWYQQILGQGPKLLIQFQNNGVVDDSQLPKDRFSAERLKGVDSTLKIQPAKLEDSAVYLCASSLENGRAREQYFGPGTRLTVT.

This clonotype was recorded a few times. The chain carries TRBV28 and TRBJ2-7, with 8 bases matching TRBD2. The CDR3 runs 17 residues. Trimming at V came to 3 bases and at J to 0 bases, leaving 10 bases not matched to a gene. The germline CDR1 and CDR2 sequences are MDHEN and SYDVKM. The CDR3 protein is CASSFPVGTRSSYEQYF. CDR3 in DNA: TGTGCCAGCAGTTTCCCCGTCGGGACTAGGAGCTCCTACGAGCAGTACTTC.

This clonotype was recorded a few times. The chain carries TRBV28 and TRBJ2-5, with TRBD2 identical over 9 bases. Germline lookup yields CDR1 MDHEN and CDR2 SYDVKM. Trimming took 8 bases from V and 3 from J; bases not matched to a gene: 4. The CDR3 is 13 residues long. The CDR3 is CASRPSGKETQYF. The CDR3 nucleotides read TGTGCCAGCCGGCCTAGCGGGAAAGAGACCCAGTACTTC.

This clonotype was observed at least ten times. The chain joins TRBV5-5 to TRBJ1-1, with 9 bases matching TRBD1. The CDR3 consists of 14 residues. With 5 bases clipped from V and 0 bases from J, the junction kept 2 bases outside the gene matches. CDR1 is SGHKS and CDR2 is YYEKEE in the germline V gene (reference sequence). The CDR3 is CASRWDRVNTEAFF. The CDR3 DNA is TGTGCCAGCAGATGGGACAGGGTGAACACTGAAGCTTTCTTT.

CDR3 in amino acids: CASSSIQGWSDTQYF. As DNA, the CDR3 is TGTGCCAGCAGCTCGATACAGGGGTGGTCAGATACGCAGTATTTT. The chain carries TRBV5-6 and TRBJ2-3, with 7 bases lining up with TRBD1. CDR3 length equals 15 residues. Losses at the gene ends were 3 bases for V and 4 bases for J; bases not matched to a gene: 8. Germline V gene lookup returns CDR1 SGHDT and CDR2 YYEEEE. Complete variable domain (other parts from reference TRBV5-6 and TRBJ2-3): DAGVTQSPTHLIKTRGQQVTLRCSPKSGHDTVSWYQQALGQGPQFIFQYYEEEERQRGNFPDRFSGHQFPNYSSELNVNALLLGDSALYLCASSSIQGWSDTQYFGPGTRLTVL.

CDR3 sequence (DNA): TGCGCCAGCAGCCGTACAGGGGGAGAGGAGACCCAGTACTTC. It encodes CASSRTGGEETQYF. J is TRBJ2-5 and V is TRBV4-1; 8 nucleotides line up with TRBD1. Germline V gene sequence: CDR1 MGHRA, CDR2 YSYEKL. V lost 4 bases to trimming and J lost 5 bases; unmatched junction nucleotides: 6. The CDR3 spans 14 residues.

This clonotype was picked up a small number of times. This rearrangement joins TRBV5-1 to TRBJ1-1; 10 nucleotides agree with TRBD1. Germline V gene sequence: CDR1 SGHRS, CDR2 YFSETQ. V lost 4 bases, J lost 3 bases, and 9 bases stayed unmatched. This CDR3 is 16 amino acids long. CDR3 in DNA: TGCGCCAGCAGCCCTCGGACAGGGGGTGAGGACACTGAAGCTTTCTTT. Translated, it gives CASSPRTGGEDTEAFF.

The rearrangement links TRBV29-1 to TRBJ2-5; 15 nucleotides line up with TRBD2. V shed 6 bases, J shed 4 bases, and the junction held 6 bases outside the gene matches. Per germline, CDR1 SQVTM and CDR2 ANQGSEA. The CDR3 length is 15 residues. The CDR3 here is CSVGTSGRPGETQYF. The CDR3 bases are TGCAGCGTCGGGACTAGCGGGAGGCCGGGAGAGACCCAGTACTTC. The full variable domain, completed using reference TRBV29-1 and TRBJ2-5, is SAVISQKPSRDICQRGTSLTIQCQVDSQVTMMFWYRQQPGQSLTLIATANQGSEATYESGFVIDKFPISRPNLTFSTLTVSNMSPEDSSIYLCSVGTSGRPGETQYFGPGTRLLVL.

CDR3 sequence: CASSRPPGMGNYGYTF. The CDR3, as DNA: TGTGCCAGCAGTCGCCCCCCGGGGATGGGTAACTATGGCTACACCTTC. The chain carries TRBV28 and TRBJ1-2; D is uncertain. CDR3 length: 16 residues. The germline V and J ends were trimmed by 5 bases and 1 base, with 17 bases remaining between them. CDR1 is MDHEN and CDR2 is SYDVKM in the germline V gene.

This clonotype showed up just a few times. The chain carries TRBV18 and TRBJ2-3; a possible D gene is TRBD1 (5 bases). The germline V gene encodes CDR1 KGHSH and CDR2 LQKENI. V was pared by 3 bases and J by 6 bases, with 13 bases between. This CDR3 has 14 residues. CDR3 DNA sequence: TGTGCCAGCTCACCCCCGACAGTAGGGGATACGCAGTATTTT. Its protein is CASSPPTVGDTQYF.

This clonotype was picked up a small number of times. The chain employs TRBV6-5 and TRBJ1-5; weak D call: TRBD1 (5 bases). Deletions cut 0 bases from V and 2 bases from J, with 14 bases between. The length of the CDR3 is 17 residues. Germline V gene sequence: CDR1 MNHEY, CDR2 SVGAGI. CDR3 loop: CASSYSRAGGGNQPQHF. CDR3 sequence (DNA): TGTGCCAGCAGTTACTCGCGGGCCGGGGGTGGCAATCAGCCCCAGCATTTT.